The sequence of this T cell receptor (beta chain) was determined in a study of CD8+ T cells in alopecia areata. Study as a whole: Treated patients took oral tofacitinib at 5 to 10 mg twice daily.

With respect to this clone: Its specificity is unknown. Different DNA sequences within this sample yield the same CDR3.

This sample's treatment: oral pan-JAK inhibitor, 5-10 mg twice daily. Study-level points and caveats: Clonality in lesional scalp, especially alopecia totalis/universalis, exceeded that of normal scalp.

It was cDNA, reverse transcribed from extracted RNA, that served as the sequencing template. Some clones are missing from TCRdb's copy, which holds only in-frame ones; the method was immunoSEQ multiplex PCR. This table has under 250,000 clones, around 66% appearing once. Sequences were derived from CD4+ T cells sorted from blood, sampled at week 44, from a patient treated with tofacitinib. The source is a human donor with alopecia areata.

The CDR3 sequence: CASSLGQQNTEAFF. DNA of the CDR3: TGCGCCAGCAGCTTGGGACAACAGAACACTGAAGCTTTCTTT. The chain links TRBV5-1 to TRBJ1-1; no reliable D call. The CDR3 is 14 amino acids. Germline-derived CDR1 and CDR2 are SGHRS and YFSETQ. Trimming removed 0 bases from V and 1 base from J, with 7 bases in between. The complete variable domain, with remaining parts taken from reference TRBV5-1 and TRBJ1-1, reads KAGVTQTPRYLIKTRGQQVTLSCSPISGHRSVSWYQQTPGQGLQFLFEYFSETQRNKGNFPGRFSGRQFSNSRSEMNVSTLELGDSALYLCASSLGQQNTEAFFGQGTRLTVV.